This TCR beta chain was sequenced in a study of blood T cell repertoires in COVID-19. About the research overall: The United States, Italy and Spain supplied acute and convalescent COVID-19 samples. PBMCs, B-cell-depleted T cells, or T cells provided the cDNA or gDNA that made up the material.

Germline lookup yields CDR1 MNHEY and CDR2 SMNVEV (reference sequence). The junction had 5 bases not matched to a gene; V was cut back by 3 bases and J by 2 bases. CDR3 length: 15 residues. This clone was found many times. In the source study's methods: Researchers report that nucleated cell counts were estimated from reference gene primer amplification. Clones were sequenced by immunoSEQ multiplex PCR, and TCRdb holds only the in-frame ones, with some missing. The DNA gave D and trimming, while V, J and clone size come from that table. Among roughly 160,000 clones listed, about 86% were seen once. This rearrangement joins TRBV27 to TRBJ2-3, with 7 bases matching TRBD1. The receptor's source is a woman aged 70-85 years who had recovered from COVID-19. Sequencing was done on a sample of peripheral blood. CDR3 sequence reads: CASSFGRGITDTQYF. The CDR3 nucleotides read TGTGCCAGCAGTTTCGGCAGGGGGATCACAGATACGCAGTATTTT.